This T cell receptor (beta chain) was retrieved from a study of blood T cells in healthy people across ages. Remarks on this clonotype: Its antigen is undetermined.

Study-level results: CMV infection status of these donors was not known.

Next came a second PCR, run for about 7 to 12 cycles, which used a sample-barcoded 5' primer along with a J-beta primer mix. TCRdb processed the 5' RACE reads anew with MiXCR; each CDR3 protein has one entry. This table has about 580,000 distinct CDR3 sequences, around 50% appearing once. Trimming took 6 bases from V and 7 from J; bases not matched to a gene: 13. The CDR3 extends over 16 amino acids. Germline loops: CDR1 SGHVS, CDR2 FQNEAQ. The V gene is TRBV7-8, the J gene TRBJ2-1; 9 nucleotides line up with TRBD1. Sequenced input: blood. The receptor was isolated from a man older than 75 in good health. The CDR3 loop reads CASSPRPGQGQNEQFF. Written as DNA, the CDR3 is TGTGCCAGCAGTCCGAGACCGGGACAGGGTCAGAATGAGCAGTTCTTC. Supplemented by reference TRBV7-8 and TRBJ2-1, the full variable domain reads GAGVSQSPRYKVAKRGQDVALRCDPISGHVSLFWYQQALGQGPEFLTYFQNEAQLDKSGLPSDRFFAERPEGSVSTLKIQRTQQEDSAVYLCASSPRPGQGQNEQFFGPGTRLTVL.